The rows below give T cell receptor beta chains drawn from one sample of a study of OX40 agonist ivuxolimab in advanced cancers. The assay was immunoSEQ multiplex PCR, and TCRdb's table has in-frame clones only and misses some. The sample has about 50,000 clones; roughly nine tenths are singletons. Sequencing used CD4+ or CD8+ T cells sorted from blood, obtained in a trial of the OX40 agonist ivuxolimab. These receptors were taken from an adult with an advanced solid tumor such as melanoma, head and neck, liver or kidney cancer. Each CDR3 is given with its conserved first and last residue. The D gene is left open where the match is weak. Size tells how often a clone was seen (once, few, many) or the class of an expanded clone, and some rows leave it out.

CSVLSLGALNEQFF	TGCAGCGTGTTATCCCTAGGGGCACTAAATGAGCAGTTCTTC	TRBV29-1	TRBJ2-1	NA	NA	14
CASSNGTGARGEKLFF	TGCGCCAGCAGTAATGGGACGGGGGCAAGAGGGGAAAAACTGTTTTTT	TRBV5-1	TRBJ1-4	NA	NA	16
CASSQRSGVSTDTQYF	TGCGCCAGCAGCCAACGAAGCGGGGTTAGCACAGATACGCAGTATTTT	TRBV4-1	TRBJ2-3	TRBD2	NA	16
CASSSVGPSGYEQYF	TGTGCCAGCAGTTCCGTGGGACCGTCTGGGTACGAGCAGTACTTC	TRBV27	TRBJ2-7	NA	NA	15
CASSSGSSYNEQFF	TGTGCCAGCAGTAGCGGGAGCTCCTACAATGAGCAGTTCTTC	TRBV9	TRBJ2-1	TRBD2	NA	14
CASRNLGENEQFF	TGTGCCAGCAGGAACCTTGGGGAGAATGAGCAGTTCTTC	TRBV5-8	TRBJ2-1	NA	NA	13
CASNEASGNTIYF	TGTGCCAGCAATGAAGCTTCTGGAAACACCATATATTTT	TRBV7-7	TRBJ1-3	NA	once	13
CAWRPRTSGDYEQYF	TGTGCCTGGAGGCCAAGGACTAGCGGAGACTACGAGCAGTACTTC	TRBV30	TRBJ2-7	TRBD2	NA	15
CASGQYLNTEAFF	TGTGCCAGCGGGCAATATTTGAACACTGAAGCTTTCTTT	TRBV9	TRBJ1-1	NA	NA	13
CASSYQREPSYEQFF	TGTGCCAGCAGTTATCAGCGGGAGCCTTCTTATGAGCAGTTCTTC	TRBV6-5	TRBJ2-1	TRBD2	NA	15
CASSSGGGIQPQHF	TGTGCCAGCAGTTCGGGGGGAGGAATTCAGCCCCAGCATTTT	TRBV27	TRBJ1-5	NA	NA	14
CASSPRGANTEAFF	TGTGCCAGTAGTCCACGGGGGGCGAACACTGAAGCTTTCTTT	TRBV19	TRBJ1-1	NA	NA	14
CASTDNLKGYTF	TGTGCCAGCACCGACAACCTGAAGGGCTACACCTTC	TRBV27	TRBJ1-2	NA	few	12
CASSFTGYSNQPQHF	TGTGCCAGCAGTTTTACGGGGTATAGCAATCAGCCCCAGCATTTT	TRBV27	TRBJ1-5	NA	NA	15
CASSYRPSNYGYTF	TGTGCCAGCAGTTACCGTCCTTCAAACTATGGCTACACCTTC	TRBV2	TRBJ1-2	NA	NA	14
CASSQDRTDYGYTF	TGCGCCAGCAGCCAAGATCGGACAGACTATGGCTACACCTTC	TRBV4-3	TRBJ1-2	NA	NA	14
CASSRADRSNYGYTF	TGTGCCAGCAGTCGGGCAGACCGATCTAACTATGGCTACACCTTC	TRBV28	TRBJ1-2	NA	NA	15
CATSRGTDPGETQYF	TGTGCCACCAGCAGAGGTACGGACCCGGGGGAGACCCAGTACTTC	TRBV15	TRBJ2-5	NA	NA	15
CASSLGHSNQPQHF	TGTGCCAGCAGTTTAGGACATAGCAATCAGCCCCAGCATTTT	TRBV28	TRBJ1-5	NA	NA	14
CASSYRWGANYEQYF	TGTGCCAGCAGTTACCGTTGGGGCGCAAACTACGAGCAGTACTTC	TRBV7-6	TRBJ2-7	NA	NA	15
CASSPWAGGNSPLHF	TGTGCCAGCAGCCCTTGGGCCGGAGGTAATTCACCCCTCCACTTT	TRBV13	TRBJ1-6	NA	NA	15
CASQLRGGTSEQFF	TGTGCCAGCCAATTGAGGGGGGGTACGTCTGAGCAGTTCTTC	TRBV27	TRBJ2-1	NA	NA	14
CASSPLLGEKLFF	TGTGCCAGCAGTCCTTTGTTGGGGGAAAAACTGTTTTTT	TRBV25-1	TRBJ1-4	NA	NA	13
CASSLIPLAGEENNEQFF	TGTGCCAGCAGCTTAATCCCGCTAGCGGGAGAGGAGAACAATGAGCAGTTCTTC	TRBV7-7	TRBJ2-1	TRBD2	NA	18
CAISESDLYEQYF	TGTGCCATCAGTGAGTCGGACTTATACGAGCAGTACTTC	TRBV10-3	TRBJ2-7	NA	NA	13
CATSRETGSHGYTF	TGTGCCACCAGCCGGGAAACAGGGTCCCATGGCTACACCTTC	TRBV15	TRBJ1-2	NA	NA	14
CASSSQGTGGDPYEQYF	TGTGCCAGCAGCTCACAAGGGACAGGGGGGGACCCCTACGAGCAGTACTTC	TRBV5-6	TRBJ2-7	TRBD1	NA	17
CARQMGNTGELFF	TGTGCCCGCCAGATGGGCAACACCGGGGAGCTGTTTTTT	TRBV2	TRBJ2-2	NA	once	13
CASSLVGAKFF	TGTGCCAGCAGCTTAGTGGGGGCGAAGTTCTTC	TRBV7-9	TRBJ2-1	NA	once	11
CASSPGRDTYEQYF	TGTGCCAGCAGCCCCGGCAGGGATACCTACGAGCAGTACTTC	TRBV13	TRBJ2-7	NA	NA	14
CASSITTEAFF	TGTGCCAGTAGTATCACAACTGAAGCTTTCTTT	TRBV19	TRBJ1-1	NA	NA	11
CATRRRDRAQETQYF	TGTGCCACCAGACGCCGGGACAGGGCTCAAGAGACCCAGTACTTC	TRBV15	TRBJ2-5	TRBD1	NA	15
CASSLSQGGLGYTF	TGCGCCAGCAGCTTGAGCCAGGGTGGGTTAGGCTACACCTTC	TRBV5-1	TRBJ1-2	NA	once	14
CASSLGAANTEAFF	TGTGCCAGCAGCCTCGGAGCAGCGAACACTGAAGCTTTCTTT	TRBV5-4	TRBJ1-1	NA	NA	14
CAALKEREGNEQFF	TGTGCCGCCCTGAAAGAGCGGGAGGGTAATGAGCAGTTCTTC	TRBV2	TRBJ2-1	TRBD2	NA	14
CASSYEGASYNEQFF	TGTGCCAGCAGTTACGAGGGGGCCTCCTACAATGAGCAGTTCTTC	TRBV6-5	TRBJ2-1	TRBD1	NA	15
CASSVGGTGLDRQYF	TGTGCCAGCAGCGTAGGAGGGACAGGGCTAGATCGGCAGTACTTC	TRBV9	TRBJ2-7	TRBD1	NA	15
CASSSQGAGAEAFF	TGTGCCAGCAGTTCCCAGGGGGCTGGGGCTGAAGCTTTCTTT	TRBV28	TRBJ1-1	TRBD1	NA	14
CATGELNTEAFF	TGTGCCACCGGTGAATTGAACACTGAAGCTTTCTTT	TRBV7-9	TRBJ1-1	NA	once	12
CATSETGRETQYF	TGTGCCACCAGCGAAACAGGGAGAGAGACCCAGTACTTC	TRBV15	TRBJ2-5	NA	NA	13
CASLDSTGELFF	TGTGCCAGCTTGGACAGCACCGGGGAGCTGTTTTTT	TRBV7-3	TRBJ2-2	NA	NA	12
CASSKPSTDTQYF	TGTGCCAGCAGTAAACCTAGCACAGATACGCAGTATTTT	TRBV27	TRBJ2-3	NA	NA	13
CASSLVVGGGETQYF	TGTGCCAGCAGCTTAGTTGTCGGAGGGGGGGAGACCCAGTACTTC	TRBV7-7	TRBJ2-5	NA	NA	15
CASSTTGTDYYGYTF	TGTGCCAGCTCTACTACCGGGACAGATTACTATGGCTACACCTTC	TRBV27	TRBJ1-2	TRBD1	NA	15
CASRAGGRETQYF	TGTGCCAGCAGAGCAGGGGGTCGGGAGACCCAGTACTTC	TRBV7-9	TRBJ2-5	TRBD1	NA	13